This T cell receptor beta chain was captured in a study of T cells after yellow fever vaccination. As to this clonotype: Its antigen is not known.

General study points: Peak timing came faster in the weaker secondary response, day 5 versus 15.

The germline V gene encodes CDR1 LNHDA and CDR2 SQIVND (reference sequence). This CDR3 spans 14 amino acids. V was trimmed by 5 bases and J by 0 bases, leaving 11 bases between them. One entry per CDR3 protein results from TCRdb running MiXCR on the 5' RACE reads. The table has 450,000 to 550,000 distinct CDR3 sequences, about a fifth seen once. The rearrangement joins TRBV19 to TRBJ2-7; no clear D. The input for sequencing was PBMCs, taken around 3 weeks after the first yellow fever vaccination. The clonotype was recovered from a young man who received the YFV17D yellow fever vaccine. Written as DNA, the CDR3 is TGTGCCAGTAGTCCGACGGACGGCTCCTACGAGCAGTACTTC. This encodes CASSPTDGSYEQYF. Full variable domain (rest looked up from reference TRBV19 and TRBJ2-7): DGGITQSPKYLFRKEGQNVTLSCEQNLNHDAMYWYRQDPGQGLRLIYYSQIVNDFQKGDIAEGYSVSREKKESFPLTVTSAQKNPTAFYLCASSPTDGSYEQYFGPGTRLTVT.